These 6 T cell receptor beta chains originate from one sample sequenced in a study of beta chain features in type 1 diabetes. Overall study results and limits: Type 1 diabetes patients showed a moderate but significant shortening of TCRB CDR3s in all four CD4+ subsets.

Investigators reverse transcribed all isolated RNA, so they sequenced expressed TCRB transcripts. Only in-frame clones appear in the TCRdb table, and some are missing; sequencing was by immunoSEQ multiplex PCR. Found here are roughly 730,000 clones, roughly 13% of them singletons; the top ten hold about 0.02%. What these receptors recognize is not known. Sample: naive CD4+ T cells from blood. The receptor source for this set is a man aged 18 to 29 with type 1 diabetes.

The gene calls are TRBV30 and TRBJ1-5, with D unclear. CDR3 size: 13 residues. V lost 4 bases and J lost 6, with 13 bases in between. Germline CDR1 and CDR2: GTSNPN and SVGIG (reference sequence). CDR3 sequence reads: CAWTAGSSQPQHF. DNA of the CDR3: TGTGCCTGGACGGCGGGGTCCTCTCAGCCCCAGCATTTT.

The chain is built from TRBV21-1 and TRBJ2-5; TRBD2 is taken as the D call from the table, unchecked against the DNA. TRBV21-1 is a listed pseudogene. There are 15 residues in the CDR3. CDR3 DNA: TGTGCCAGCAGCAAAAGGGGGGGGACCAAAGAGACCCAGTACTTC. It codes for CASSKRGGTKETQYF.

This clone was counted between two and nine times. V usage is TRBV11-1 and J usage is TRBJ2-5, with D perhaps matching TRBD2 (6 bases). CDR3 length: 15 amino acids. Trimming took off 3 bases at V and 2 bases at J, with 13 bases between the two ends. Germline values: CDR1 SGHAT, CDR2 FQDESV (reference sequence). The CDR3 nucleotides are TGTGCCAGCAGCTTGAACGGAGGAGGGCAAGAGACCCAGTACTTC. Translating it yields CASSLNGGGQETQYF.

The chain couples TRBV10-3 to TRBJ1-1; the D gene is possibly TRBD1 (5 bases). The CDR3 covers 13 residues. Germline V gene data show CDR1 as ENHRY and CDR2 as SYGVKD. Deletions cut 7 bases from V and 5 bases from J, with 14 bases between. The CDR3 coding sequence is TGTGCCATCAAGTTCGGGACGGGAACTGAAGCTTTCTTT. This codes for CAIKFGTGTEAFF.

In DNA form, the CDR3 reads TGTGCCTGGTCCCAAGTGGTCCGGGGCTACACCTTC. Translation: CAWSQVVRGYTF. The chain combines TRBV30 with TRBJ1-2, with D hard to call. V was clipped by 5 bases and J by 8 bases, with 15 bases between them. CDR1 is GTSNPN and CDR2 is SVGIG in the germline V gene (reference sequence). This CDR3 region has 12 residues.

The chain carries TRBV6-5 and TRBJ1-5, with TRBD1 identical over 8 bases. The ends lost 5 bases at V and 4 bases at J; junction bases unmatched: 4. Germline lookup yields CDR1 MNHEY and CDR2 SVGAGI. This CDR3 spans 14 amino acids. The CDR3 here is CASSRQGANQPQHF. CDR3 bases: TGTGCCAGCAGTAGGCAGGGGGCGAATCAGCCCCAGCATTTT.